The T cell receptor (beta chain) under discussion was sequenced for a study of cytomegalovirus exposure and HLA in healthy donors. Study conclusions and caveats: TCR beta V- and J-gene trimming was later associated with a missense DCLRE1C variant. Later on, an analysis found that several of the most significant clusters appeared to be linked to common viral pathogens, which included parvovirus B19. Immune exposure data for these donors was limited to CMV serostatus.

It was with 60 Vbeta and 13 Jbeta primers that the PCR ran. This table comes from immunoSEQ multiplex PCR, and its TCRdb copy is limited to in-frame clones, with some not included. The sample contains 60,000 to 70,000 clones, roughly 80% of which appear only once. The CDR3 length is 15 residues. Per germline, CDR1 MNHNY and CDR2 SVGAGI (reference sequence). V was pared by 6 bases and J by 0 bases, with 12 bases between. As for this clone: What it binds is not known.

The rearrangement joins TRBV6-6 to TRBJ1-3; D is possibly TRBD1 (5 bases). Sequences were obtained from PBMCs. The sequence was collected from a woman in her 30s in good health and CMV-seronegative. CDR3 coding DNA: TGTGCCAGCAGCGAGAGACAGACCTCTGGAAACACCATATATTTT. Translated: CASSERQTSGNTIYF.